This T cell receptor (beta chain) was observed in a study of cytomegalovirus exposure and HLA in healthy donors. Background on the study: The use of the same platform for the 95 to 150 validation repertoires and the approximately 690 first-cohort repertoires was reported by a later analysis. Study-level results: As was reported, the classifier diagnosed cytomegalovirus status with high specificity and sensitivity. Despite most TCR sequences being rare, some public TCRs occurred in many donors.

Sequencing used immunoSEQ multiplex PCR; TCRdb keeps in-frame clones, though not all of them. Found here are approximately 270,000 clones, roughly 90% of them singletons; the top ten hold roughly 0.38%. Details on this clone: Its antigen is unknown.

The sequencing sample was made of PBMCs. This clonotype was obtained from a woman under 30 in good health and CMV-seronegative.

CDR3 residues: CASSFGYNEQFF. As DNA, the CDR3 is TGTGCCAGCAGCTTCGGGTACAATGAGCAGTTCTTC. This chain connects TRBV9 to TRBJ2-1, with unresolved D. Trimming shortened V by 4 bases and J by 4 bases, and 6 bases separated the two germline ends. The CDR3 is 12 residues long. CDR1 is SGDLS, CDR2 YYNGEE, per germline.